Reported below is one TCR beta chain. The age range of participants was about 18 to 95 years, with residence in under 25 US areas. Recovered status in Cohort 3 required two negative PCRs, clearance, or symptom resolution. The data were obtained in a study of blood T cell repertoires in COVID-19. Overall study: Samples of COVID-19 (acute and convalescent) were obtained from the United States, Italy and Spain.

TCRdb's copy holds only in-frame clones and misses some; the assay was immunoSEQ multiplex PCR. The data hold 300,000 to 400,000 clones, with more than 85% observed a single time. Per the germline V gene, CDR1 is LNHDA and CDR2 is SQIVND (reference sequence). CDR3 length equals 18 residues. Trimming cost V 2 bases and J 3 bases; bases outside gene matches: 12. The sequence was obtained from a woman aged 25 to 39 who had recovered from COVID-19. V and J are TRBV19 and TRBJ2-5; 10 bases line up with TRBD1. The sequencing sample was made of PBMCs or T cells enriched from blood (not recorded which). In nucleotides, the CDR3 is TGTGCCAGTAGTATAAATAGGGACAGGGGAGAGCAGGAAGAGACCCAGTACTTC. It yields the protein CASSINRDRGEQEETQYF.